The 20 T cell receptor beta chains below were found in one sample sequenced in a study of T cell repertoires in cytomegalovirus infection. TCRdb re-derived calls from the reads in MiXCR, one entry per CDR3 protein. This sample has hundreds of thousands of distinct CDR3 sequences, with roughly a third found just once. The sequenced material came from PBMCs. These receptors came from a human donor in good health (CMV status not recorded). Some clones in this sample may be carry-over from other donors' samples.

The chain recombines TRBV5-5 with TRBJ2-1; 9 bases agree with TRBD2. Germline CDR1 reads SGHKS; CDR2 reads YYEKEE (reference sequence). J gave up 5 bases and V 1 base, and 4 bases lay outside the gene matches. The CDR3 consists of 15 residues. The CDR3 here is CASSLSTSGNNEQFF. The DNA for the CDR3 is TGTGCCAGCAGCTTGTCGACTAGCGGAAACAATGAGCAGTTCTTC. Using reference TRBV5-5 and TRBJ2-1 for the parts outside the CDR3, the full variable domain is DAGVTQSPTHLIKTRGQQVTLRCSPISGHKSVSWYQQVLGQGPQFIFQYYEKEERGRGNFPDRFSARQFPNYSSELNVNALLLGDSALYLCASSLSTSGNNEQFFGPGTRLTVL.

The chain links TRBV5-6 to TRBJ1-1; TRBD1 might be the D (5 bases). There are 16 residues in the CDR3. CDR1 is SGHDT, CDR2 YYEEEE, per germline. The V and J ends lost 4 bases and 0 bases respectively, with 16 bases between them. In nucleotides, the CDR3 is TGTGCCAGCAGCCTCGGACACAACGAGGTGAACACTGAAGCTTTCTTT. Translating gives CASSLGHNEVNTEAFF.

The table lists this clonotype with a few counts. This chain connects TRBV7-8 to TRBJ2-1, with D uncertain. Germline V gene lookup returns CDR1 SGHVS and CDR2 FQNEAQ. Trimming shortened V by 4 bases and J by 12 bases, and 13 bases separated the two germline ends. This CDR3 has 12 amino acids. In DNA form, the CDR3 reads TGTGCCAGCAGCTGGCCCCAGGAAGGGCAGTTCTTC. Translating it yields CASSWPQEGQFF. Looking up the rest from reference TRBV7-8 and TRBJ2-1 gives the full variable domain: GAGVSQSPRYKVAKRGQDVALRCDPISGHVSLFWYQQALGQGPEFLTYFQNEAQLDKSGLPSDRFFAERPEGSVSTLKIQRTQQEDSAVYLCASSWPQEGQFFGPGTRLTVL.

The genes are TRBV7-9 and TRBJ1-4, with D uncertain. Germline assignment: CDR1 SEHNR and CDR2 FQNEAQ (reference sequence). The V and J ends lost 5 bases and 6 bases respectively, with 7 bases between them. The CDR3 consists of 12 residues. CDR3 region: CASSGVDEKLFF. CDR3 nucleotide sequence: TGTGCCAGCAGCGGCGTCGATGAAAAACTGTTTTTT.

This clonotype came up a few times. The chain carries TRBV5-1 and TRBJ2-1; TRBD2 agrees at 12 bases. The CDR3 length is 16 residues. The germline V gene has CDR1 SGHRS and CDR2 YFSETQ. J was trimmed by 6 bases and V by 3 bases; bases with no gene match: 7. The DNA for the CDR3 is TGCGCCAGCAGCTCACAAGCTAGCGGGGGGGCCAATGAGCAGTTCTTC. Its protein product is CASSSQASGGANEQFF.

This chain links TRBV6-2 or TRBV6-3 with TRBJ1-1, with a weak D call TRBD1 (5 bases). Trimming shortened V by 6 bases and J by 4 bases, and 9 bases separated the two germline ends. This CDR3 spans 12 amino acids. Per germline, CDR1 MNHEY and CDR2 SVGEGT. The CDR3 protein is CASSTRATEAFF. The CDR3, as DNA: TGTGCCAGCAGCACCAGGGCCACTGAAGCTTTCTTT.

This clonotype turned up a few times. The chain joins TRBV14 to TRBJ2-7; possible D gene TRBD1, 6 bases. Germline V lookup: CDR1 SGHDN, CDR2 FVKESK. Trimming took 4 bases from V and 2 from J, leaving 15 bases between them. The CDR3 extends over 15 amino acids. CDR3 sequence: CASSRQTTGTYEQYF. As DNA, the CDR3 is TGTGCCAGCAGCCGGCAAACAACAGGGACCTACGAGCAGTACTTC.

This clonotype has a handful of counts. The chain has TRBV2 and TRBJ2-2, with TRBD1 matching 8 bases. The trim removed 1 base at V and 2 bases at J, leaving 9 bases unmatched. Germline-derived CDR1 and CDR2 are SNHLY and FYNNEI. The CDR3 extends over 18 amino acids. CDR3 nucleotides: TGTGCCAGCAGTGAAGAGGCAGGGGGCTTCGGAAACACCGGGGAGCTGTTTTTT. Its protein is CASSEEAGGFGNTGELFF.

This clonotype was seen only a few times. CDR3 sequence reads: CASSSTGDYNEQFF. DNA of the CDR3: TGTGCCAGCAGCTCGACAGGAGATTACAATGAGCAGTTCTTC. This chain connects TRBV7-3 to TRBJ2-1; D possibly corresponds to TRBD1 (6 bases). The CDR3 consists of 14 residues. The germline V and J ends were trimmed by 4 bases and 4 bases, with 11 bases remaining between them. Germline CDR1 and CDR2: SGHTA and FQGTGA.

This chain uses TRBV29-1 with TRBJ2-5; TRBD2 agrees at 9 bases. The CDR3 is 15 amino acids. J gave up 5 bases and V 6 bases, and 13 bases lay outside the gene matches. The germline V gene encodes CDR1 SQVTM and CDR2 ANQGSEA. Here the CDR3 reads CSVLPTAGGPETQYF. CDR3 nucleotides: TGCAGCGTCCTACCTACAGCGGGGGGTCCGGAGACCCAGTACTTC.

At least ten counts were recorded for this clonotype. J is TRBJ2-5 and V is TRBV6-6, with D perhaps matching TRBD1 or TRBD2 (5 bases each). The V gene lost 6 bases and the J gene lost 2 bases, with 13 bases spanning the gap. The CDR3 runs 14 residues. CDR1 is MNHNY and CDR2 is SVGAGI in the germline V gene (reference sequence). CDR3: CASSYGGTQETQYF. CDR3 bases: TGTGCCAGCAGCTACGGTGGGACGCAAGAGACCCAGTACTTC.

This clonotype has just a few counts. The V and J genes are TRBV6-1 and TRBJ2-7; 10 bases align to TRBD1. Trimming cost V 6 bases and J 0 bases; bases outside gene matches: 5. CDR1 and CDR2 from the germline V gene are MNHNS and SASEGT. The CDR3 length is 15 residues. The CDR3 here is CASSFDRGLSYEQYF. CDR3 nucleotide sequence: TGTGCCAGCAGCTTCGACAGGGGGCTCTCCTACGAGCAGTACTTC.

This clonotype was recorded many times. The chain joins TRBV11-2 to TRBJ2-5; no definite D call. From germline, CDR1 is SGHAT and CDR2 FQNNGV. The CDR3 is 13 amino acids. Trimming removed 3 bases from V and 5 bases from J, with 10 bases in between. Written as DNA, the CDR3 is TGTGCCAGCAGCTTGTCTGACGTGGAGACCCAGTACTTC. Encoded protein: CASSLSDVETQYF.

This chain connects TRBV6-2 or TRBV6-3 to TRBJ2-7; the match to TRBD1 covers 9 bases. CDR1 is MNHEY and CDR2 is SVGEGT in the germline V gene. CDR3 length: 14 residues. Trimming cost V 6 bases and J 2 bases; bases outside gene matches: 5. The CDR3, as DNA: TGTGCCAGCAGGGGGACAGGGAAAACCTACGAGCAGTACTTC. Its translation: CASRGTGKTYEQYF.

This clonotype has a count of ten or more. DNA of the CDR3: TGTGCCAGCAGTTTAGTCTTGCGTGGGGCAGCCGCTAACTATGGCTACACCTTC. This translates into CASSLVLRGAAANYGYTF. The chain couples TRBV12-3 or TRBV12-4 to TRBJ1-2; D is possibly TRBD1 (5 bases). V gave up 1 base and J gave up 0 bases, with 18 bases separating them. This CDR3 region has 18 residues.

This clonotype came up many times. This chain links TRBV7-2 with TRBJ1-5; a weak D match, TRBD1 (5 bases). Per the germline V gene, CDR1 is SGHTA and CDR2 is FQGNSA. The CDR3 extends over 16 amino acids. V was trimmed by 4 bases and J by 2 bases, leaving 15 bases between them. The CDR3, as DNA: TGTGCCAGCAGCTCCCCCTCGGGGGTGGGCAATCAGCCCCAGCATTTT. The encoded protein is CASSSPSGVGNQPQHF.

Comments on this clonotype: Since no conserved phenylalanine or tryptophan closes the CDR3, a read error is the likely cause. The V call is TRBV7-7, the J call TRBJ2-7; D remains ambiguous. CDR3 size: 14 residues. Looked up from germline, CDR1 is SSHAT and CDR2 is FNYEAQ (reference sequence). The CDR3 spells CASSESLSSYEQYL. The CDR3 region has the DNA TGTGCTAGCAGCGAGAGTCTAAGCTCCTACGAGCAGTACTTA.

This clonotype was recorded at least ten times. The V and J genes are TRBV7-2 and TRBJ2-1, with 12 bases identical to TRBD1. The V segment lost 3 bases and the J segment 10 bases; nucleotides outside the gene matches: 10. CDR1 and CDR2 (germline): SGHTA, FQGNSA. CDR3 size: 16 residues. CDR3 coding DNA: TGTGCCAGCAGCTTTTTCGGGGACAGGGGGCGTTGGGAGCAGTTCTTC. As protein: CASSFFGDRGRWEQFF. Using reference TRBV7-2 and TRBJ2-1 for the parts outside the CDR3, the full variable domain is GAGVSQSPSNKVTEKGKDVELRCDPISGHTALYWYRQSLGQGLEFLIYFQGNSAPDKSGLPSDRFSAERTGGSVSTLTIQRTQQEDSAVYLCASSFFGDRGRWEQFFGPGTRLTVL.

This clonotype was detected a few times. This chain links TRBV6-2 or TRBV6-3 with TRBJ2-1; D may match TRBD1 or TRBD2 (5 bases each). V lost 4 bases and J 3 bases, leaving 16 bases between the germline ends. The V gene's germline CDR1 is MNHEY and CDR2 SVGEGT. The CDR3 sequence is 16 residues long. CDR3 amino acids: CASSFLRGALYNEQFF. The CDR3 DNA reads TGTGCCAGCAGTTTTTTGCGAGGGGCCCTCTACAATGAGCAGTTCTTC.

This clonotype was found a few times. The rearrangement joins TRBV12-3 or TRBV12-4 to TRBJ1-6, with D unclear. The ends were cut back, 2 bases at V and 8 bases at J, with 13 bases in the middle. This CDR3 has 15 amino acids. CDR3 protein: CASSLSRLEDSPLHF. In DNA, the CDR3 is TGTGCCAGCAGTTTATCCCGACTGGAAGATTCACCCCTCCACTTT.